This entry concerns a single T cell receptor beta chain. Its antigen is unknown. The CDR3 has 13 amino acids. The germline gives CDR1 SQVTM, CDR2 ANQGSEA. J lost 7 bases, V lost 8 bases, and 13 bases had no gene match. PCR replicates performed on unsorted PBMC used approximately 310 ng DNA, 30,000 or so T cell genomes. Sequencing on ten immunoSEQ deep assay plates was performed for unsorted PBMC DNA. Sequencing was performed with immunoSEQ multiplex PCR; in TCRdb, only in-frame clones are kept and a portion is missing. The table has about 460,000 clones, more than 70% seen once; the top ten hold 12%. The data were taken from a study of shared clonotypes between healthy human individuals. Overall study results and limits: Depth of sequencing was expected to influence donor clonotype sharing.

Material: PBMCs. This clonotype was obtained from a woman between 40 and 55 years old in good health. Some clones in this sample may be carry-over from other donors' samples. The rearrangement links TRBV29-1 to TRBJ1-2; 7 bases match TRBD1. CDR3 residues: CSSVSGGGPGYTF. CDR3 nucleotide sequence: TGCAGCTCTGTTTCAGGGGGGGGGCCTGGCTACACCTTC.